One and the same sample provided the 30 T cell receptor beta chains below, sequenced in a study of cytomegalovirus exposure and HLA in healthy donors (dated by TCRdb to between 2016 and 2019). Library method: the immunoSEQ multiplex PCR assay. For the multiplex PCR, a mixture combining 60 forward primers for TCR Vbeta segments and 13 reverse primers for TCR Jbeta segments was used. Sourced from immuneACCESS, this table was stored by TCRdb with only in-frame sequences that have V and J called. A share of the clones is absent; for the studies checked, an unresolved V gene accounts for under half, and the remainder has no known explanation. This sample lists approximately 110,000 clones; about 78% were detected once. The top ten constitute 8.2% of the sample. Sequencing was performed on PBMCs. These receptors originate from a woman aged 35 to 49 in good health and CMV-seropositive.

The rearrangement links TRBV6-1 to TRBJ1-5, with D unclear. Trimming stripped 6 bases from V and 6 bases from J, with 12 bases between. The CDR3 is 13 amino acids. The germline CDR1 and CDR2 sequences are MNHNS and SASEGT. The CDR3 loop is CASRVREAQPQHF. The CDR3 nucleotides read TGTGCCAGCAGGGTAAGGGAGGCTCAGCCCCAGCATTTT.

The V gene is TRBV4-2, the J gene TRBJ2-5; 7 nucleotides match TRBD1. CDR1 and CDR2 (germline): LGHNA, YNFKEQ. The V and J ends lost 1 base and 4 bases, in that order; junction bases with no gene match: 3. The CDR3 covers 14 residues. As DNA, the CDR3 is TGTGCCAGCAGCCAAGTATCAGGGGGAGAGACCCAGTACTTC. It translates to CASSQVSGGETQYF.

This chain joins TRBV2 and TRBJ2-5, with 8 bases matching TRBD1. The CDR3 consists of 17 residues. Per the germline V gene, CDR1 is SNHLY and CDR2 is FYNNEI. Trimming took 3 bases from V and 2 from J; bases not matched to a gene: 11. The CDR3: CASSDKFPTGGQETQYF. CDR3 bases: TGTGCCAGCAGTGATAAGTTCCCCACAGGGGGGCAAGAGACCCAGTACTTC.

The V and J genes are TRBV13 and TRBJ2-1, with 10 bases matching TRBD1. V trimming: 2 bases; J trimming: 8 bases; junction bases outside the gene matches: 9. From germline, CDR1 is PRHDT and CDR2 FYEKMQ (reference sequence). This CDR3 spans 16 amino acids. In nucleotides, the CDR3 is TGTGCCAGCAGCTTATGGGGGACAGGGGCTATCCATGAGCAGTTCTTC. It specifies CASSLWGTGAIHEQFF. The complete variable domain, with remaining parts taken from reference TRBV13 and TRBJ2-1, reads AAGVIQSPRHLIKEKRETATLKCYPIPRHDTVYWYQQGPGQDPQFLISFYEKMQSDKGSIPDRFSAQQFSDYHSELNMSSLELGDSALYFCASSLWGTGAIHEQFFGPGTRLTVL.

This clone was counted a single time. This sequence joins TRBV5-4 and TRBJ2-7; 8 bases align to TRBD1. The CDR3 loop spans 14 amino acids. Germline V gene sequence: CDR1 SGHNT, CDR2 YYREEE (reference sequence). The junction had 7 bases not matched to a gene; V was cut back by 5 bases and J by 3 bases. The CDR3: CASSYGQGDYEQYF. DNA of the CDR3: TGTGCCAGCAGTTATGGACAGGGCGACTACGAGCAGTACTTC.

Remarks on this clone: Other DNA variants within this sample encode the same CDR3. The V and J genes are TRBV5-6 and TRBJ2-2; 8 positions agree with TRBD1. The CDR3 is 12 amino acids. Germline V gives CDR1 SGHDT, CDR2 YYEEEE. Trimming took 1 base from V and 11 from J; bases not matched to a gene: 1. The CDR3 is CASSLTGGELFF. For the CDR3, the DNA is TGTGCCAGCAGCTTGACAGGGGGAGAGCTGTTTTTT.

This clone was counted a single time. This chain uses TRBV5-6 with TRBJ2-7, with a weak D call TRBD1 (5 bases). V was shortened by 4 bases and J by 0 bases, with 14 bases between the two germline ends. Germline V CDR1 and CDR2: SGHDT, YYEEEE. The CDR3 contains 15 residues. The CDR3, as DNA: TGTGCCAGCAGCGGTGCGAGGCAGGGCTCCTACGAGCAGTACTTC. It codes for CASSGARQGSYEQYF.

The chain joins TRBV7-6 to TRBJ2-5, with 8 nucleotides matching TRBD2. V was pared by 2 bases and J by 4 bases, with 3 bases of the junction left unmatched. The CDR3 has 14 residues. CDR1 and CDR2 (germline): SGHVS, FNYEAQ. As DNA, the CDR3 is TGTGCCAGCAGCTTACTAGCGGGTTTAGAGACCCAGTACTTC. It specifies CASSLLAGLETQYF.

The rearrangement uses TRBV5-6 and TRBJ1-2, with a tentative D call TRBD1 (6 bases). CDR3 length: 15 residues. Trimming cost V 6 bases and J 8 bases, with 23 bases left between them. CDR1 SGHDT and CDR2 YYEEEE come from the germline V gene. The CDR3 spells CASTYRGGLTSGYTF. CDR3 bases: TGTGCCAGCACTTATAGGGGGGGCTTAACGAGCGGCTACACCTTC.

This chain links TRBV5-4 with TRBJ2-2; 9 bases fit TRBD1. Germline V gene data show CDR1 as SGHNT and CDR2 as YYREEE (reference sequence). V shed 4 bases and J 7 bases; nucleotides not matched to a gene: 8. This CDR3 contains 15 residues. The CDR3 loop reads CASSPDRGEGGELFF. In nucleotides, the CDR3 is TGTGCCAGCAGCCCGGACAGGGGAGAAGGCGGGGAGCTGTTTTTT.

The gene calls are TRBV11-2 and TRBJ1-1; TRBD1 matches at 7 bases. Germline CDR1 and CDR2: SGHAT and FQNNGV. The ends lost 6 bases at V and 3 bases at J; junction bases unmatched: 10. The CDR3 sequence is 15 residues long. Written as DNA, the CDR3 is TGTGCCAGCAGTCCCGTGGTACAGGGGTACACTGAAGCTTTCTTT. It is translated as CASSPVVQGYTEAFF.

The rearrangement joins TRBV9 to TRBJ1-1, with D hard to call. The CDR3 extends over 12 amino acids. V lost 4 bases and J lost 5, with 9 bases in between. Germline V gene data show CDR1 as SGDLS and CDR2 as YYNGEE. The CDR3 loop is CASSLSGTEAFF. The CDR3, as DNA: TGTGCCAGCAGCCTTTCCGGGACTGAAGCTTTCTTT.

This chain uses TRBV28 with TRBJ1-2, with a possible D match to TRBD1 (6 bases). CDR1 is MDHEN, CDR2 SYDVKM, per germline. This CDR3 comprises 14 residues. Trimming took off 3 bases at V and 2 bases at J, with 10 bases between the two ends. CDR3 protein: CASSLNRANYGYTF. The CDR3 DNA follows: TGTGCCAGCAGTTTGAACAGGGCCAACTATGGCTACACCTTC.

The V gene is TRBV14, the J gene TRBJ1-2, with TRBD1 matching over 8 bases. Germline lookup yields CDR1 SGHDN and CDR2 FVKESK. The CDR3 covers 15 residues. Unmatched junction bases numbered 8, after V lost 2 bases and J lost 6 bases. The CDR3 reads CASSQRYPGGNGYTF. In nucleotides, the CDR3 is TGTGCCAGCAGCCAACGGTACCCAGGGGGCAATGGCTACACCTTC.

CDR3 loop: CASSFKGVNYGYTF. CDR3 DNA: TGTGCCAGCAGCTTTAAGGGGGTGAACTATGGCTACACCTTC. This chain links TRBV5-6 with TRBJ1-2, with a possible D match to TRBD1 (6 bases). The CDR3 loop spans 14 amino acids. The germline V gene has CDR1 SGHDT and CDR2 YYEEEE. Trimming left V 2 bases short and J 2 bases short, with 10 bases between.

This clone was found a few times. The gene calls are TRBV4-3 and TRBJ1-4; D is possibly TRBD1 (6 bases). CDR1 is LGHNA, CDR2 YSLEER, per germline. V lost 0 bases and J lost 14, with 13 bases in between. CDR3 length: 13 amino acids. The CDR3 nucleotides read TGCGCCAGCAGCCAAGAGTTGGCAGGGGTTCTGTTTTTT. Protein: CASSQELAGVLFF.

V usage is TRBV9 and J usage is TRBJ2-1; no clear D. V was cut by 1 base and J by 0 bases, with 8 bases left in between. The CDR3 runs 15 residues. Germline V gene sequence: CDR1 SGDLS, CDR2 YYNGEE. The CDR3 nucleotides are TGTGCCAGCAGCGTAACTCCTAGCTCCTACAATGAGCAGTTCTTC. This translates into CASSVTPSSYNEQFF.

This chain connects TRBV7-3 to TRBJ2-5, with a possible D match to TRBD2 (5 bases). CDR3 length equals 13 residues. Germline V CDR1 and CDR2: SGHTA, FQGTGA. The V end lost 4 bases, the J end lost 2 bases, and 8 bases lay between the germline ends. CDR3 DNA: TGTGCCAGCAGCTCAACTAGACAAGAGACCCAGTACTTC. Amino acids: CASSSTRQETQYF. Full variable domain (outside the CDR3, taken from reference TRBV7-3 and TRBJ2-5): GAGVSQTPSNKVTEKGKYVELRCDPISGHTALYWYRQSLGQGPEFLIYFQGTGAADDSGLPNDRFFAVRPEGSVSTLKIQRTERGDSAVYLCASSSTRQETQYFGPGTRLLVL.

The CDR3 loop is CASSLTGDTEAFF. CDR3 bases: TGTGCCAGCAGTTTGACAGGGGACACTGAAGCTTTCTTT. The chain is built from TRBV2 and TRBJ1-1; 8 nucleotides match TRBD1. Germline lookup yields CDR1 SNHLY and CDR2 FYNNEI. The CDR3 consists of 13 residues. J was trimmed by 3 bases and V by 5 bases; bases with no gene match: 2.

The chain carries TRBV5-1 and TRBJ1-6; D not certain. The V gene lost 2 bases and the J gene lost 10 bases, with 10 bases spanning the gap. The V gene's germline CDR1 is SGHRS and CDR2 YFSETQ. CDR3 length equals 13 residues. The CDR3 DNA reads as TGCGCCAGCAGCTTAGACGACAACTCACCCCTCCACTTT. Protein product: CASSLDDNSPLHF.

This clone occurred a few times. The rearrangement joins TRBV2 to TRBJ2-1; 12 bases match TRBD2. From germline, CDR1 is SNHLY and CDR2 FYNNEI. The V segment lost 7 bases and the J segment 9 bases; nucleotides outside the gene matches: 19. This CDR3 spans 18 amino acids. Here the CDR3 DNA reads TGTGCCAGCAAGAGTTATAAACTAGCGGGGGGTTTTGTGGGTGAGCAGTTCTTC. Protein sequence: CASKSYKLAGGFVGEQFF.

The chain employs TRBV2 and TRBJ1-2, with D hard to call. Germline CDR1 and CDR2: SNHLY and FYNNEI. V was shortened by 3 bases and J by 13 bases, with 12 bases between the two germline ends. The CDR3 spans 11 residues. The DNA for the CDR3 is TGTGCCAGCAGTGACTCCGGGGAATGCACCTTC. Translating gives CASSDSGECTF.

The chain combines TRBV4-3 with TRBJ1-2, with TRBD1 matching over 9 bases. Germline V gene data show CDR1 as LGHNA and CDR2 as YSLEER. The CDR3 is made up of 16 amino acids. J was trimmed by 11 bases and V by 0 bases; bases with no gene match: 13. CDR3 protein: CASSQDWGQGLERYTF. For the CDR3, the DNA is TGCGCCAGCAGCCAAGATTGGGGACAGGGTTTGGAGCGATACACCTTC.

The V and J genes are TRBV7-8 and TRBJ1-6, with D unresolved. The CDR3 has 14 amino acids. Looked up from germline, CDR1 is SGHVS and CDR2 is FQNEAQ. V was shortened by 5 bases and J by 8 bases, with 13 bases between the two germline ends. The CDR3: CASSAARRDSPLHF. CDR3 DNA sequence: TGTGCCAGCAGCGCGGCCAGGCGGGATTCACCCCTCCACTTT.

The chain is built from TRBV2 and TRBJ2-5, with D possibly TRBD2 on 6 matching bases. The germline gives CDR1 SNHLY, CDR2 FYNNEI. The CDR3 consists of 13 residues. Trimming took 7 bases from V and 9 from J, leaving 18 bases between them. The CDR3: CASTSGLEEAQYF. The DNA for the CDR3 is TGTGCCAGCACCTCGGGACTTGAGGAGGCCCAGTACTTC.

A word on this clone: The sample holds other DNA sequences that translate to the same CDR3. The chain recombines TRBV19 with TRBJ1-1, with 8 nucleotides matching TRBD1. This CDR3 contains 13 residues. CDR1 is LNHDA, CDR2 SQIVND, per germline (reference sequence). J gave up 5 bases and V 5 bases, and 4 bases lay outside the gene matches. The CDR3 DNA follows: TGTGCCAGTAGTGTCACAGGGGGTACTGAAGCTTTCTTT. Its translation: CASSVTGGTEAFF. The variable domain in full, with the rest retrieved from reference TRBV19 and TRBJ1-1, is DGGITQSPKYLFRKEGQNVTLSCEQNLNHDAMYWYRQDPGQGLRLIYYSQIVNDFQKGDIAEGYSVSREKKESFPLTVTSAQKNPTAFYLCASSVTGGTEAFFGQGTRLTVV.

Note on this clone: The missing conserved phenylalanine or tryptophan at the end of this CDR3 makes a read error likely. The rearrangement uses TRBV10-3 and TRBJ1-5, with D maybe TRBD1 (6 bases). Germline V gene data show CDR1 as ENHRY and CDR2 as SYGVKD. This CDR3 comprises 15 residues. V gave up 5 bases and J gave up 4 bases, with 15 bases separating them. CDR3 loop: CAISQGHTGNQPQHV. CDR3 bases: TGTGCCATCAGTCAGGGACACACTGGAAATCAGCCCCAGCATGTT.

The V and J genes are TRBV7-6 and TRBJ1-6, with 8 bases lining up with TRBD1. Germline V gene data show CDR1 as SGHVS and CDR2 as FNYEAQ. The V gene end was trimmed by 5 bases and the J gene end by 7 bases; junction bases not matched to a gene: 10. This CDR3 is built from 16 residues. The CDR3 sequence: CASSHLQGAWNSPLHF. The CDR3 DNA reads as TGTGCCAGCAGCCACCTCCAGGGGGCTTGGAATTCACCCCTCCACTTT.

This clone was counted once. The chain links TRBV19 to TRBJ1-6; TRBD1 matches 7 bases. The ends lost 6 bases at V and 8 bases at J; junction bases unmatched: 10. The CDR3 loop spans 15 amino acids. Germline-derived CDR1 and CDR2 are LNHDA and SQIVND (reference sequence). The CDR3 spells CASRPLDREDSPLHF. Written as DNA, the CDR3 is TGTGCCAGTAGACCGCTAGACAGGGAAGATTCACCCCTCCACTTT.

This chain uses TRBV2 with TRBJ2-1, with D maybe TRBD1 (5 bases). V was shortened by 7 bases and J by 0 bases, with 16 bases between the two germline ends. CDR3 length: 16 residues. Per the germline V gene, CDR1 is SNHLY and CDR2 is FYNNEI. The CDR3 DNA reads TGTGCCAGCAACGGGTTAGACAGCGACTCCTACAATGAGCAGTTCTTC. Protein sequence: CASNGLDSDSYNEQFF.